Below are 4 T cell receptor beta chains sequenced from a single sample in a study of T cell responses to AZD1222 COVID-19 vaccine. Only in-frame clones appear in the TCRdb table, and some are missing; sequencing was by immunoSEQ multiplex PCR. The data show 90,000 to 100,000 clones, with more than 85% seen just once and 7.5% held by the top ten. This sample comprised peripheral blood, obtained on day 0 of AZD1222 vaccination. Source of these receptors: an adult in good health.

This chain uses TRBV28 with TRBJ2-1; D could derive from TRBD1 or TRBD2 (5 bases each). V was trimmed by 5 bases and J by 0 bases, leaving 11 bases between them. The V gene's germline CDR1 is MDHEN and CDR2 SYDVKM. This CDR3 has 15 residues. The CDR3 loop reads CASSTGTGSYNEQFF. CDR3 nucleotide sequence: TGTGCCAGCAGTACCGGGACCGGCTCCTACAATGAGCAGTTCTTC.

The V gene is TRBV7-9, the J gene TRBJ1-1; D remains unclear. The CDR3 covers 13 residues. CDR1 SEHNR and CDR2 FQNEAQ come from the germline V gene (reference sequence). The V end lost 7 bases, the J end lost 0 bases, and 9 bases lay between the germline ends. CDR3 amino acids: CASMIGMNTEAFF. DNA for the CDR3: TGTGCCAGCATGATAGGGATGAACACTGAAGCTTTCTTT.

The chain links TRBV18 to TRBJ2-7, with a weak D call TRBD1 (5 bases). This CDR3 is built from 17 residues. V shed 0 bases and J shed 2 bases, with 17 bases lying between them. The V gene's germline CDR1 is KGHSH and CDR2 LQKENI. DNA for the CDR3: TGTGCCAGCTCACCACCGAACGGTCCAGGGATTACCTACGAGCAGTACTTC. Amino acids: CASSPPNGPGITYEQYF. The variable domain in full, with the rest retrieved from reference TRBV18 and TRBJ2-7, is NAGVMQNPRHLVRRRGQEARLRCSPMKGHSHVYWYRQLPEEGLKFMVYLQKENIIDESGMPKERFSAEFPKEGPSILRIQQVVRGDSAAYFCASSPPNGPGITYEQYFGPGTRLTVT.

This chain links TRBV5-1 with TRBJ1-1; TRBD1 might be the D (5 bases). The CDR3 totals 15 residues. Germline loops: CDR1 SGHRS, CDR2 YFSETQ. V was clipped by 0 bases and J by 5 bases, with 14 bases between them. The CDR3 loop reads CASSLVDGGGTEAFF. CDR3 in DNA: TGCGCCAGCAGCTTGGTTGACGGGGGTGGGACTGAAGCTTTCTTT.